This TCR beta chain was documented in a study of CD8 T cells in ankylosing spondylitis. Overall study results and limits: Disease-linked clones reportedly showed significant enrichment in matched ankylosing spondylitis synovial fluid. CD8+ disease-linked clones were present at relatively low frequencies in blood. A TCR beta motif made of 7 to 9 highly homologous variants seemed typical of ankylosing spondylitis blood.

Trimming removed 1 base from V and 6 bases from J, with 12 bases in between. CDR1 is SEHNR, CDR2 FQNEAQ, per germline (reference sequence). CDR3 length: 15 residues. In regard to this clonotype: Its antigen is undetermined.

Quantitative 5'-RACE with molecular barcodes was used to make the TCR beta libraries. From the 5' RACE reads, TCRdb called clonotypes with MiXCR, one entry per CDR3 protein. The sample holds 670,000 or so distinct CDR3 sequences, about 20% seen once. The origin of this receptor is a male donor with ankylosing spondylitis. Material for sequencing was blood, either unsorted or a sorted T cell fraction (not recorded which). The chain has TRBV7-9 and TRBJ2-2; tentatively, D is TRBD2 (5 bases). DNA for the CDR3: TGTGCCAGCAGCTTAGGCGACGGGGATCCCGGGGAGCTGTTTTTT. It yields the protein CASSLGDGDPGELFF.